The TCR beta chain under discussion was sequenced for a study of T-cell reconstitution after alpha-beta-depleted transplantation in children (TCRdb year 2016). Turning to the overall study: The study quantitatively tracked T-cell immune reconstitution after TCRalphabeta/CD19-depleted allogeneic hematopoietic cell transplantation in children using TCR repertoire profiling.

Ten or more counts support this clonotype. It has no known antigen specificity. Base qualities are not recorded, but no much larger clone differs from it by a single base. Receptors were amplified or captured by PCR. Reads for this sample came from an Illumina HiSeq 2500. To normalize quantification of the TCRbeta repertoire, the TCR libraries were built with molecular barcoding that relied on unique molecular identifiers. TCRdb cleaned the public reads at Q25 with fastp, built clones with MiXCR and kept in-frame beta chains. Rows matching on CDR3 protein sequence are summarized as one entry with the most common DNA and genes. Counted in this sample were hundreds of thousands of distinct CDR3 sequences; 15% to 20% of them appeared once. About 1.1% of the sample is taken by the ten largest. Per the germline V gene (reference sequence), DFQATT is the CDR1 and SNEGSKA is the CDR2. V is shortened by 7 bases, J by 3 bases, and the region joining them spans 7 bases. The CDR3 measures 11 amino acids from cysteine to phenylalanine. The read is trimmed to its CDR3 DNA, 33 bases read in frame from base 1.

The material was PBMCs from the stem cell graft donor, obtained from the stem cell graft. The source of this sequence is a human donor who donated a stem cell graft to a child with acute myeloid leukemia. The chain couples TRBV20-1 to TRBJ2-1, with a tentative D gene TRBD1 over 5 matching bases. The bases are TGCAGTGGTCAGGGCTACAATGAGCAGTTCTTC. Translated, this gives CSGQGYNEQFF.